This T cell receptor (beta chain) was identified during a study of regulatory T cells in long-lasting Graves disease. General study results and limits: Those with persistent Graves' had less TCR diversity than newly diagnosed patients. TRBV28 was favored in persistent disease, as were TRBJ1-2 and TRBJ2-5.

Regarding time point: persistent/refractory GD, antithyroid drugs over 5 years with positive TRAb. The TCR library was made from RNA extracted from PBMCs. The patients were enrolled through endocrinology in Xi'an, China. Library construction for TCR beta used iRepertoire HTBI primers and Arm-PCR of CDR3 regions. From the multiplex PCR reads, TCRdb called clonotypes with MiXCR, one entry per CDR3 protein. The sample lists approximately 440,000 distinct CDR3 sequences; around 24% were seen once. The CDR3 is 13 amino acids. The V end was cut by 4 bases, the J end by 7 bases, with 11 bases between. CDR1 MNHEY and CDR2 SVGEGT come from the germline V gene. This clonotype was recorded many times. Its matching antigen is unknown.

The material was peripheral blood mononuclear cells (PBMCs), obtained when the disease was refractory, from a patient treated with antithyroid drugs. The chain employs TRBV6-2 or TRBV6-3 and TRBJ1-5; no clear D gene. The receptor's source is a female donor with Graves disease. As DNA, the CDR3 is TGTGCCAGCAGTTCCCCGTTGGGACAGCCCCAGCATTTT. This sequence encodes CASSSPLGQPQHF.